The next 22 T cell receptor beta chains were all read from a single sample in a study of lymphopenia after photon versus proton radiotherapy. The table came from immunoSEQ multiplex PCR; TCRdb's copy has only in-frame clones and leaves some out. This sample yields tens of thousands of clones, of which roughly 86% are seen a single time; about 50% belongs to the top ten. The source was peripheral blood, collected from a patient treated with proton-based radiotherapy. The receptor source for this set is a woman aged 60-70 years with cholangiocarcinoma. Some clones in this sample may be carry-over from other donors' samples.

This chain's CDR3 is CASRGQGNTDTQYF. DNA for the CDR3: TGTGCCAGCCGGGGACAGGGAAACACAGATACGCAGTATTTT. The chain has TRBV6-5 and TRBJ2-3, with TRBD1 matching over 9 bases. The CDR3 spans 14 residues. V lost 8 bases, J lost 2 bases, and 5 bases stayed unmatched. Germline V gene lookup returns CDR1 MNHEY and CDR2 SVGAGI.

The chain joins TRBV6-6 to TRBJ2-7; 8 bases align to TRBD2. The germline V gene encodes CDR1 MNHNY and CDR2 SVGAGI (reference sequence). The CDR3 has 14 residues. With 3 bases clipped from V and 7 bases from J, the junction kept 8 bases outside the gene matches. This CDR3 reads CASSYGGRTGEQYF. DNA of the CDR3: TGTGCCAGCAGTTATGGCGGGAGGACGGGAGAGCAGTACTTC.

The chain employs TRBV6-6 and TRBJ2-2, with 8 bases aligning to TRBD2. The CDR3 loop spans 15 amino acids. V shed 10 bases and J 2 bases; nucleotides not matched to a gene: 9. Germline lookup yields CDR1 MNHNY and CDR2 SVGAGI (reference sequence). This CDR3 reads CATLAGGRNTGELFF. CDR3 in DNA: TGTGCCACCTTGGCGGGGGGCCGAAACACCGGGGAGCTGTTTTTT.

The chain couples TRBV29-1 to TRBJ2-7, with D perhaps TRBD2 (6 bases). The CDR3 consists of 13 residues. Trimming shortened V by 2 bases and J by 4 bases, and 12 bases separated the two germline ends. Looked up from germline, CDR1 is SQVTM and CDR2 is ANQGSEA. In DNA form, the CDR3 reads TGCAGCGTTGAATCCCCAGGGAGGTACGAGCAGTACTTC. This encodes CSVESPGRYEQYF.

This clone is a singleton in its sample. The chain links TRBV7-3 to TRBJ2-7, with a tentative D call TRBD1 (6 bases). Germline assignment: CDR1 SGHTA and CDR2 FQGTGA. V was trimmed by 2 bases and J by 2 bases, leaving 13 bases between them. This CDR3 has 15 amino acids. DNA of the CDR3: TGTGCCAGCAGCTTAGTGTCAGGGGCAACCTACGAGCAGTACTTC. Encoded protein: CASSLVSGATYEQYF.

V gene TRBV5-1 combines with J gene TRBJ2-7; TRBD1 matches at 8 bases. The germline V gene encodes CDR1 SGHRS and CDR2 YFSETQ. The CDR3 spans 14 residues. After removal of 1 base from V and 3 bases from J, the junction contained 3 bases not matched to a gene. In DNA, the CDR3 is TGCGCCAGCAGCTTGTCACAGGGGGGCTACGAGCAGTACTTC. It encodes CASSLSQGGYEQYF.

The V gene is TRBV18, the J gene TRBJ2-3; D is unresolved. Germline V lookup: CDR1 KGHSH, CDR2 LQKENI. The V end lost 3 bases, the J end lost 4 bases, and 11 bases lay between the germline ends. The CDR3 sequence is 14 residues long. The CDR3 protein is CASSPRSSADTQYF. The CDR3 region has the DNA TGTGCCAGCTCACCTAGGTCTAGTGCAGATACGCAGTATTTT.

J is TRBJ2-1 and V is TRBV18; D may be TRBD2 (5 bases). The germline V gene has CDR1 KGHSH and CDR2 LQKENI. Deletions cut 5 bases from V and 4 bases from J, with 15 bases between. CDR3 size: 15 residues. Here the CDR3 DNA reads TGTGCCAGCTCATTCGGTGGCGGGCCTTACAATGAGCAGTTCTTC. It is translated as CASSFGGGPYNEQFF. Using reference TRBV18 and TRBJ2-1 for the parts outside the CDR3, the full variable domain is NAGVMQNPRHLVRRRGQEARLRCSPMKGHSHVYWYRQLPEEGLKFMVYLQKENIIDESGMPKERFSAEFPKEGPSILRIQQVVRGDSAAYFCASSFGGGPYNEQFFGPGTRLTVL.

This clone is a singleton in its sample. J is TRBJ1-3 and V is TRBV21-1. TRBV21-1 is marked as a pseudogene. This CDR3 spans 16 amino acids. Here the CDR3 reads CASKLELGYSGNTIYF. The CDR3 DNA is TGTGCCAGCAAGTTGGAGCTTGGCTACTCTGGAAACACCATATATTTT.

The chain has TRBV18 and TRBJ2-1; D unclear. Germline V lookup: CDR1 KGHSH, CDR2 LQKENI. The CDR3 length is 15 residues. V was trimmed by 4 bases and J by 2 bases, leaving 12 bases between them. The CDR3 is CASSRDPGPYNEQFF. The DNA of the CDR3 is TGTGCCAGCTCACGTGACCCGGGCCCCTACAATGAGCAGTTCTTC.

This sequence joins TRBV4-3 and TRBJ1-6; TRBD1 matches 8 bases. Germline CDR1 is LGHNA and CDR2 is YSLEER. With V trimmed by 1 base and J by 5 bases, 10 bases remained unmatched. This CDR3 region has 18 residues. The chain's CDR3 is CASSQARVWTGNNSPLHF. The CDR3 region has the DNA TGCGCCAGCAGCCAAGCTAGGGTCTGGACAGGGAATAATTCACCCCTCCACTTT.

The genes are TRBV7-7 and TRBJ2-5; D uncertain. Germline loops: CDR1 SSHAT, CDR2 FNYEAQ (reference sequence). This CDR3 has 14 residues. Deletions cut 5 bases from V and 1 base from J, with 11 bases between. CDR3 residues: CASSPSWGQETQYF. The CDR3 DNA sequence: TGTGCCAGCAGCCCGTCATGGGGCCAAGAGACCCAGTACTTC.

This chain connects TRBV10-1 to TRBJ2-1, with D maybe TRBD1 (6 bases). The CDR3 spans 17 residues. V was shortened by 3 bases and J by 2 bases, with 17 bases between the two germline ends. Germline V CDR1 and CDR2: WNHNN, SYGVQD (reference sequence). This CDR3 reads CASSDHQGPRAYNEQFF. DNA of the CDR3: TGCGCCAGCAGTGATCATCAGGGGCCAAGGGCCTACAATGAGCAGTTCTTC.

This chain uses TRBV5-1 with TRBJ2-2; the D call may be TRBD1 or TRBD2 (5 bases each). Germline V gene data show CDR1 as SGHRS and CDR2 as YFSETQ. Between the trimmed V and J ends, which lost 3 bases and 4 bases, there was a span of 13 bases. The CDR3 loop spans 15 amino acids. The CDR3 region has the DNA TGCGCCAGCAGCTCCGGGACCGTGTTCACCGGGGAGCTGTTTTTT. Its protein product is CASSSGTVFTGELFF.

The chain recombines TRBV7-2 with TRBJ2-5; a weak D match, TRBD2 (6 bases). CDR1 and CDR2 (germline): SGHTA, FQGNSA. This CDR3 comprises 13 residues. Between the trimmed V and J ends, which lost 3 bases and 4 bases, there was a span of 9 bases. CDR3 loop: CASSFSGVETQYF. In nucleotides, the CDR3 is TGTGCCAGCAGCTTTTCGGGGGTAGAGACCCAGTACTTC.

The chain joins TRBV9 to TRBJ2-2; a weak D match, TRBD1 (6 bases). CDR3 length: 14 residues. The V end was cut by 0 bases, the J end by 7 bases, with 10 bases between. Germline V gene sequence: CDR1 SGDLS, CDR2 YYNGEE. This CDR3 reads CASSVVSGVGELFF. Written as DNA, the CDR3 is TGTGCCAGCAGCGTAGTATCAGGGGTCGGGGAGCTGTTTTTT. Supplemented by reference TRBV9 and TRBJ2-2, the full variable domain reads DSGVTQTPKHLITATGQRVTLRCSPRSGDLSVYWYQQSLDQGLQFLIQYYNGEERAKGNILERFSAQQFPDLHSELNLSSLELGDSALYFCASSVVSGVGELFFGEGSRLTVL.

CDR3 loop: CASSEVMAGETQYF. The CDR3 region has the DNA TGTGCCAGCAGTGAAGTTATGGCAGGCGAGACCCAGTACTTC. The chain couples TRBV6-1 to TRBJ2-5; D remains unclear. Germline CDR1 MNHNS, CDR2 SASEGT. The CDR3 length is 14 residues. V was pared by 1 base and J by 5 bases, with 11 bases between.

The V gene is TRBV28, the J gene TRBJ1-1; D is perhaps TRBD1 (5 bases). V lost 2 bases to trimming and J lost 6 bases, with 16 bases between them. CDR3 length: 15 residues. Germline V gives CDR1 MDHEN, CDR2 SYDVKM. The CDR3 region has the DNA TGTGCCAGCAGTTTAGGGGCAGGGTGGGTTTCTGAAGCTTTCTTT. Protein product: CASSLGAGWVSEAFF.

This chain uses TRBV14 with TRBJ1-2; tentative D call: TRBD1 (5 bases). Deletions cut 4 bases from V and 8 bases from J, with 20 bases between. Germline V gene lookup returns CDR1 SGHDN and CDR2 FVKESK. The CDR3 spans 15 residues. CDR3 in amino acids: CASSLDTVVVGGYTF. The DNA for the CDR3 is TGTGCCAGCAGCCTGGACACGGTCGTGGTGGGAGGCTACACCTTC.

The rearrangement joins TRBV2 to TRBJ1-4, with 10 bases aligning to TRBD1. The CDR3 consists of 16 residues. Losses at the gene ends were 0 bases for V and 5 bases for J; bases not matched to a gene: 3. Germline CDR1 reads SNHLY; CDR2 reads FYNNEI. CDR3 residues: CASSEAPGQGNEKLFF. The CDR3 nucleotides are TGTGCCAGCAGTGAAGCCCCGGGACAGGGGAATGAAAAACTGTTTTTT.

The chain links TRBV5-1 to TRBJ2-1; unclear D gene. From germline, CDR1 is SGHRS and CDR2 YFSETQ. Trimming took 0 bases from V and 9 from J, leaving 7 bases between them. This CDR3 comprises 12 residues. In nucleotides, the CDR3 is TGCGCCAGCAGCTTGGAAGGCCGTGAGCAGTTCTTC. Translation: CASSLEGREQFF.

The chain links TRBV7-8 to TRBJ2-1; the D is unclear. Per the germline V gene, CDR1 is SGHVS and CDR2 is FQNEAQ. The CDR3 is 15 amino acids. The V end lost 6 bases, the J end lost 6 bases, and 18 bases lay between the germline ends. CDR3 DNA: TGTGCCAGCAGTCTAAGCTGGTGGCAGGCCAATGAGCAGTTCTTC. It codes for CASSLSWWQANEQFF. The variable domain in full, completed from reference TRBV7-8 and TRBJ2-1, reads GAGVSQSPRYKVAKRGQDVALRCDPISGHVSLFWYQQALGQGPEFLTYFQNEAQLDKSGLPSDRFFAERPEGSVSTLKIQRTQQEDSAVYLCASSLSWWQANEQFFGPGTRLTVL.